This T cell receptor (beta chain) emerged from a study of a mutant IDH1 vaccine in newly diagnosed glioma. Study summary: Treated patients were roughly 62% male, roughly 38% female, mean age around 40 years. Pretreatment consisted of radiotherapy, temozolomide, or both, with most receiving both. Regarding the study as a whole: Vaccine-induced immune responses were detected in over 90% of patients.

In the case of this clone: Its antigen is still unknown.

Time point indicated: baseline, week 1 (first vaccination visit). Treatment: pre-vaccination baseline after standard-of-care therapy. The protocol was immunoSEQ multiplex PCR, while the TCRdb copy is restricted to in-frame clones and leaves out a portion. Here the sample spans 68,000 or so clones, 75% to 85% being singletons. Sample: PBMCs, taken from a glioma patient treated with radiotherapy, temozolomide or both. The TCR comes from a man between 50 and 59 years old with glioma.

CDR3 region: CAWSKTANQPQHF. CDR3 in DNA: TGTGCCTGGAGCAAGACAGCGAATCAGCCCCAGCATTTT. The chain recombines TRBV30 with TRBJ1-5, with a tentative D call TRBD1 (5 bases). The CDR3 has 13 amino acids. Trimming cost V 3 bases and J 4 bases, with 10 bases left between them. Germline-derived CDR1 and CDR2 are GTSNPN and SVGIG (reference sequence).